The clone carrying this TCR beta chain appeared once. In the source study's methods: Cell counts per sample came from amplifying reference gene primers. The table came from immunoSEQ multiplex PCR; TCRdb's copy has only in-frame clones and leaves some out. V, J and clone size reflect that table, while D and trimming were determined from the DNA. This table has 130,000 to 150,000 clones, around nine tenths appearing once. The data stem from a study of blood T cell repertoires in COVID-19. As for the study in general: T cells, B-cell-depleted T cells, or PBMCs provided the cDNA or gDNA that served as material.

Per germline, CDR1 LGHDT and CDR2 YNNKEL (reference sequence). Trimming cost V 0 bases and J 8 bases, with 16 bases left between them. This CDR3 comprises 15 residues. Input material: peripheral blood. The source of this sequence is a human donor in a cohort sampled during active COVID-19. V usage is TRBV3-1 (or the pseudogene TRBV3-2) and J usage is TRBJ1-2; maybe TRBD1 (5 bases). For the CDR3, the DNA is TGTGCCAGCAGCCAAGATCGGGCAGGGCGAAAAGGCTACACCTTC. Translated: CASSQDRAGRKGYTF.